A selection of T cell receptor beta chains follows, all from one sample in a study of neurological immune-mediated disorders. TCRdb reanalysed the 5' RACE reads using MiXCR and keeps one entry per CDR3 protein. The sample includes about 88,000 distinct CDR3 sequences, about 3.8% seen only once; the top ten take roughly 6.4%. The material sequenced was PBMCs. These receptors were collected from a woman between 18 and 30 years old with multiple sclerosis. Both conserved end residues are part of each CDR3. A D gene is named only where the DNA matches it firmly. The size field is filled for only some rows; it gives once, few, many or a size class.

V gene: TRBV20-1
clone size: many
D gene: TRBD1
J gene: TRBJ2-3
CDR3 DNA: TGCAGTGCCCCGGACAGGAGCACAGATACGCAGTATTTT
CDR3 protein: CSAPDRSTDTQYF

V gene: TRBV27
clone size: many
D gene: NA
J gene: TRBJ2-7
CDR3 DNA: TGTGCCAGCAGTTCCCTTAGGCCCTACGAGCAGTACTTC
CDR3 protein: CASSSLRPYEQYF

V gene: TRBV5-1
clone size: many
D gene: NA
J gene: TRBJ1-1
CDR3 DNA: TGCGCCAGCAGCTTGGCCCTATCCACTGAAGCTTTCTTT
CDR3 protein: CASSLALSTEAFF

V gene: TRBV28
clone size: many
D gene: NA
J gene: TRBJ2-5
CDR3 DNA: TGTGCCAGCAGTTGGGTGCAAGAGACCCAGTACTTC
CDR3 protein: CASSWVQETQYF

V gene: TRBV15
clone size: many
D gene: NA
J gene: TRBJ2-1
CDR3 DNA: TGTGCCACCAGCACCCCCGCGGGCCTATACAATGAGCAGTTCTTC
CDR3 protein: CATSTPAGLYNEQFF

V gene: TRBV5-1
clone size: many
D gene: NA
J gene: TRBJ2-3
CDR3 DNA: TGCGCCATCCGAGCACCGTTCACAGATACGCAGTATTTT
CDR3 protein: CAIRAPFTDTQYF

V gene: TRBV27
clone size: many
D gene: TRBD1
J gene: TRBJ2-7
CDR3 DNA: TGTGCCAGCAGTTTCTCTCCGGGACAGGGGAGCTCCTACGAGCAGTACTTC
CDR3 protein: CASSFSPGQGSSYEQYF

V gene: TRBV29-1
clone size: many
D gene: TRBD2
J gene: TRBJ2-1
CDR3 DNA: TGCAGCGTCGGACTAGCGGGAGGGAATGAGCAGTTCTTC
CDR3 protein: CSVGLAGGNEQFF

V gene: TRBV4-1
clone size: few
D gene: TRBD2
J gene: TRBJ2-7
CDR3 DNA: TGCGCCAGCAGCCAAGGGCTAGCGGGCTCCTACGAGCAGTACTTC
CDR3 protein: CASSQGLAGSYEQYF

V gene: TRBV6-5
clone size: many
D gene: NA
J gene: TRBJ2-5
CDR3 DNA: TGTGCCAGCAGAGACGTCGGGGGCGGACGTCAAGAGACCCAGTACTTC
CDR3 protein: CASRDVGGGRQETQYF

V gene: TRBV7-6
clone size: many
D gene: NA
J gene: TRBJ2-7
CDR3 DNA: TGTGCCAGCAGCTTCAAAGACGGCTCCTACGAGCAGTACTTC
CDR3 protein: CASSFKDGSYEQYF

V gene: TRBV6-6
clone size: many
D gene: TRBD1
J gene: TRBJ2-3
CDR3 DNA: TGTGCCAGCAGTCCAGGAGGGGACAGGCCCACAGATACGCAGTATTTT
CDR3 protein: CASSPGGDRPTDTQYF

V gene: TRBV29-1
clone size: many
D gene: TRBD2
J gene: TRBJ2-5
CDR3 DNA: TGCAGCCGTGGGCAGCGGGAGGGTGTGGGAGAGACCCAGTACTTC
CDR3 protein: CSRGQREGVGETQYF

V gene: TRBV7-9
clone size: many
D gene: NA
J gene: TRBJ1-5
CDR3 DNA: TGTGCCAGCAGCTTAGGTGTATCCGGGTCCACTCAGCCCCAGCATTTT
CDR3 protein: CASSLGVSGSTQPQHF

V gene: TRBV7-9
clone size: NA
D gene: NA
J gene: TRBJ1-1
CDR3 DNA: TGTGACAGCAGCTTGTGGGGGGTAGCTTTCTTT
CDR3 protein: CDSSLWGVAFF

V gene: TRBV20-1
clone size: few
D gene: NA
J gene: TRBJ2-5
CDR3 DNA: TGCAGTGCTAGTTCGGGGGTCCAAGAGACCCAGTACTTC
CDR3 protein: CSASSGVQETQYF

V gene: TRBV7-2
clone size: many
D gene: NA
J gene: TRBJ1-2
CDR3 DNA: TGTGCCAGCAGCTTAGGGAGCGGGGGCTATGGCTACACCTTC
CDR3 protein: CASSLGSGGYGYTF

V gene: TRBV14
clone size: many
D gene: TRBD1
J gene: TRBJ2-7
CDR3 DNA: TGTGCCAGCAGCACCTGGACAGGGGCCCTTATGGAGCAGTACTTC
CDR3 protein: CASSTWTGALMEQYF

V gene: TRBV5-1
clone size: many
D gene: NA
J gene: TRBJ2-1
CDR3 DNA: TGCGCCAGCAGCTTTGTACAGGGTCCCAATGAGCAGTTCTTC
CDR3 protein: CASSFVQGPNEQFF

V gene: TRBV20-1
clone size: many
D gene: NA
J gene: TRBJ1-2
CDR3 DNA: TGCAGTGCTAGAGATCAAGCCCGGACCCTCTATGGCTACACCTTC
CDR3 protein: CSARDQARTLYGYTF

V gene: TRBV19
clone size: many
D gene: NA
J gene: TRBJ1-5
CDR3 DNA: TGTGCCAGTAGTATGGAGGGCAGGAGCAATCAGCCCCAGCATTTT
CDR3 protein: CASSMEGRSNQPQHF

V gene: TRBV7-7
clone size: many
D gene: NA
J gene: TRBJ2-3
CDR3 DNA: TGTGCCAGCAGCTGGGGCCTCGCCTCAGATACGCAGTATTTT
CDR3 protein: CASSWGLASDTQYF

V gene: TRBV7-9
clone size: many
D gene: NA
J gene: TRBJ1-1
CDR3 DNA: TGTGCCAGCAGCTTAGACGGGCCTGAAGCTTTCTTT
CDR3 protein: CASSLDGPEAFF

V gene: TRBV18
clone size: many
D gene: NA
J gene: TRBJ2-7
CDR3 DNA: TGTGCCAGCTCACCACCGCTGGGGGGGCCCTCCGAGCAGTACTTC
CDR3 protein: CASSPPLGGPSEQYF

V gene: TRBV12-3/TRBV12-4
clone size: many
D gene: NA
J gene: TRBJ2-5
CDR3 DNA: TGTGCCAGCAGCGACCTAAAGAAAGAGACCCAGTACTTC
CDR3 protein: CASSDLKKETQYF

V gene: TRBV7-2
clone size: many
D gene: NA
J gene: TRBJ2-7
CDR3 DNA: TGTGCCAGCAGCTTGAGGGGGGACTCCTACGAGCAGTACTTC
CDR3 protein: CASSLRGDSYEQYF

V gene: TRBV7-6
clone size: many
D gene: TRBD1
J gene: TRBJ2-7
CDR3 DNA: TGTGCCAGCAGCCCCCCGGGAACAGGGGTCCCCGAGCAGTACTTC
CDR3 protein: CASSPPGTGVPEQYF

V gene: TRBV12-3/TRBV12-4
clone size: few
D gene: NA
J gene: TRBJ2-5
CDR3 DNA: TGTGCCAGCAGTGTTTTCCAGGGGAGTCAAGAGACCCAGTACTTC
CDR3 protein: CASSVFQGSQETQYF

V gene: TRBV7-2
clone size: many
D gene: TRBD2
J gene: TRBJ2-5
CDR3 DNA: TGTGCCAGCAGCCCCTATAGCGGGAGGGAGACCCAGTACTTC
CDR3 protein: CASSPYSGRETQYF

V gene: TRBV11-2
clone size: many
D gene: NA
J gene: TRBJ2-1
CDR3 DNA: TGTGCCAGCAGCTTAGCTAGATCGAGCTCCTACAATGAGCAGTTCTTC
CDR3 protein: CASSLARSSSYNEQFF

V gene: TRBV11-2
clone size: many
D gene: TRBD2
J gene: TRBJ2-3
CDR3 DNA: TGTGCCAGCGAAGGCGGGGGGGCAGATACGCAGTATTTT
CDR3 protein: CASEGGGADTQYF

V gene: TRBV7-3
clone size: many
D gene: TRBD2
J gene: TRBJ2-7
CDR3 DNA: TGTGCCAGCAGCACCGGACTAGCGGGATCTTCCGAGCAGTACTTC
CDR3 protein: CASSTGLAGSSEQYF

V gene: TRBV5-1
clone size: many
D gene: NA
J gene: TRBJ1-1
CDR3 DNA: TGCGCCAGCAGCCCACGGATCCCAGTCGGGGCCACTGAAGCTTTCTTT
CDR3 protein: CASSPRIPVGATEAFF

V gene: TRBV7-2
clone size: NA
D gene: TRBD1
J gene: TRBJ2-7
CDR3 DNA: TGTGCCAGCAGCTTAGCGGGACAGGGCTTCTACGAGCAGTACTTC
CDR3 protein: CASSLAGQGFYEQYF

V gene: TRBV20-1
clone size: many
D gene: NA
J gene: TRBJ1-3
CDR3 DNA: TGCAGTGCAAGGACCGGAACAGACGGCTCTGGAAACACCATATATTTT
CDR3 protein: CSARTGTDGSGNTIYF

V gene: TRBV5-1
clone size: many
D gene: NA
J gene: TRBJ1-1
CDR3 DNA: TGCGCCAGCAGCTTGGATTTAGGTTACACTGAAGCTTTCTTT
CDR3 protein: CASSLDLGYTEAFF

V gene: TRBV20-1
clone size: many
D gene: TRBD2
J gene: TRBJ2-5
CDR3 DNA: TGCAGCGCGGCGGGAGGGGGGTACCAAGAGACCCAGTACTTC
CDR3 protein: CSAAGGGYQETQYF

V gene: TRBV20-1
clone size: many
D gene: NA
J gene: TRBJ1-1
CDR3 DNA: TGCAGTGCTATCGGACATCCGGGCACTGAAGCTTTCTTT
CDR3 protein: CSAIGHPGTEAFF

V gene: TRBV2
clone size: many
D gene: TRBD1
J gene: TRBJ1-1
CDR3 DNA: TGTGCGATCGGAGGTTCAGGGGGAAACACTGAAGCTTTCTTT
CDR3 protein: CAIGGSGGNTEAFF

V gene: TRBV10-3
clone size: many
D gene: NA
J gene: TRBJ1-2
CDR3 DNA: TGTGCCATCACCTCGGACAGAGGGGGCTACACCTTC
CDR3 protein: CAITSDRGGYTF